This entry lists 29 T cell receptor beta chains sequenced from one sample in a study of CD8 T cells in ankylosing spondylitis. MiXCR, run by TCRdb on the 5' RACE reads, gives a single entry per CDR3 protein. The top ten hold about 7.6% of the sample, which has about 160,000 distinct CDR3 sequences, 15% to 20% seen once. The sample comprised blood, either unsorted or a sorted T cell fraction (not recorded which). The receptors were gathered from a male donor with ankylosing spondylitis or in good health (not recorded which).

Notes on this clonotype: Given a much more abundant clone one base away, this may be a read error. The chain recombines TRBV27 with TRBJ2-1, with 9 bases identical to TRBD1. The CDR3 runs 15 residues. CDR1 is MNHEY and CDR2 is SMNVEV in the germline V gene (reference sequence). V shed 10 bases and J 2 bases; nucleotides not matched to a gene: 9. CDR3 region: CANRLRDRAYNEQFF. CDR3 nucleotide sequence: TGTGCCAACAGACTCAGGGACAGGGCCTACAATGAGCAGTTCTTC.

This clonotype was counted many times. The chain joins TRBV6-5 to TRBJ2-7, with 8 bases fitting TRBD2. CDR3 length equals 16 residues. The junction had 8 bases not matched to a gene; V was cut back by 2 bases and J by 2 bases. Germline V gene lookup returns CDR1 MNHEY and CDR2 SVGAGI. CDR3 sequence: CASSYPRTSNTYEQYF. DNA for the CDR3: TGTGCCAGCAGTTACCCTCGGACTAGCAACACCTACGAGCAGTACTTC.

The sample holds many counts of this clonotype. This rearrangement joins TRBV11-2 to TRBJ2-5; the D gene is possibly TRBD2 (5 bases). The CDR3 runs 14 residues. V lost 1 base, J lost 4 bases, and 10 bases lay in between. Germline loops: CDR1 SGHAT, CDR2 FQNNGV. The CDR3: CASSLAGRGETQYF. In DNA form, the CDR3 reads TGTGCCAGCAGCTTAGCGGGGAGAGGAGAGACCCAGTACTTC.

At least ten counts were recorded for this clonotype. V usage is TRBV20-1 and J usage is TRBJ2-3, with 7 bases that match TRBD2. CDR3 size: 14 residues. Germline V lookup: CDR1 DFQATT, CDR2 SNEGSKA (reference sequence). Losses at the gene ends were 3 bases for V and 2 bases for J; bases not matched to a gene: 5. The CDR3 DNA is TGCAGTGCTAGTCTAGCGGACACCACAGATACGCAGTATTTT. Protein product: CSASLADTTDTQYF.

This clonotype was observed many times. The chain links TRBV3-1 to TRBJ1-1, with unresolved D. The CDR3 runs 14 residues. With 0 bases removed from V and 1 base from J, the gap between germline ends came to 6 bases. Germline values: CDR1 LGHDT, CDR2 YNNKEL (reference sequence). The CDR3: CASSQEGGNTEAFF. CDR3 DNA sequence: TGTGCCAGCAGCCAAGAGGGCGGGAACACTGAAGCTTTCTTT.

This clonotype was seen a handful of times. V is TRBV27 and J is TRBJ2-5, with TRBD1 matching over 8 bases. The germline V gene encodes CDR1 MNHEY and CDR2 SMNVEV (reference sequence). With 3 bases clipped from V and 3 bases from J, the junction kept 3 bases outside the gene matches. There are 14 residues in the CDR3. Here the CDR3 reads CASSLQGAKETQYF. The CDR3 DNA reads TGTGCCAGCAGTTTGCAGGGGGCTAAAGAGACCCAGTACTTC.

The chain combines TRBV20-1 with TRBJ2-3; D not resolved. Germline V CDR1 and CDR2: DFQATT, SNEGSKA (reference sequence). Trimming shortened V by 3 bases and J by 4 bases, and 11 bases separated the two germline ends. The CDR3 totals 13 residues. Here the CDR3 DNA reads TGCAGTGCTAGCATGCCCGGGTCAGATACGCAGTATTTT. Residues: CSASMPGSDTQYF.

The chain recombines TRBV7-2 with TRBJ2-1; 14 bases agree with TRBD2. The germline V gene encodes CDR1 SGHTA and CDR2 FQGNSA. V trimming: 4 bases; J trimming: 9 bases; junction bases outside the gene matches: 5. The CDR3 length is 15 residues. The CDR3 region is CASSSRLAGGLEQFF. In nucleotides, the CDR3 is TGTGCCAGCAGCTCCCGACTAGCGGGAGGGCTTGAGCAGTTCTTC. Variable domain in full (rest from reference TRBV7-2 and TRBJ2-1): GAGVSQSPSNKVTEKGKDVELRCDPISGHTALYWYRQSLGQGLEFLIYFQGNSAPDKSGLPSDRFSAERTGGSVSTLTIQRTQQEDSAVYLCASSSRLAGGLEQFFGPGTRLTVL.

V gene TRBV20-1 combines with J gene TRBJ2-1; 10 bases fit TRBD2. The germline CDR1 and CDR2 sequences are DFQATT and SNEGSKA (reference sequence). This CDR3 comprises 15 residues. V lost 0 bases and J lost 10; bases outside the gene matches: 9. The CDR3 DNA is TGCAGTGCTAGAGATGGGCTAGCGGGAGTATTAGAGCAGTTCTTC. This translates into CSARDGLAGVLEQFF.

In this sample, this clonotype turned up many times. The V call is TRBV10-3, the J call TRBJ1-2; a weak D match, TRBD1 (6 bases). This CDR3 is 14 amino acids long. Germline CDR1 is ENHRY and CDR2 is SYGVKD. With 3 bases removed from V and 4 bases from J, the gap between germline ends came to 12 bases. CDR3 coding DNA: TGTGCCATCAGTGAAAACCAGGGGTCCTATGGCTACACCTTC. It is translated as CAISENQGSYGYTF.

This clonotype was counted only a few times. The chain joins TRBV7-8 to TRBJ1-5; D gene uncertain. The CDR3 spans 12 residues. V was shortened by 4 bases and J by 8 bases, with 9 bases between the two germline ends. In germline, CDR1 is SGHVS, CDR2 FQNEAQ. The CDR3 DNA reads TGTGCCAGCAGCTCCCCGTCCGAGCCCCAGCATTTT. This encodes CASSSPSEPQHF.

This clonotype was recorded a few times. The rearrangement joins TRBV2 to TRBJ2-3; unclear D gene. Germline lookup yields CDR1 SNHLY and CDR2 FYNNEI. Trimming shortened V by 1 base and J by 2 bases, and 7 bases separated the two germline ends. This CDR3 is built from 14 residues. The chain's CDR3 is CASSEVADTDTQYF. CDR3 coding DNA: TGTGCCAGCAGTGAAGTGGCAGACACAGATACGCAGTATTTT.

This clonotype showed up many times. The chain has TRBV7-7 and TRBJ2-5, with TRBD1 matching 8 bases. In germline, CDR1 is SSHAT, CDR2 FNYEAQ (reference sequence). CDR3 size: 15 residues. With V trimmed by 7 bases and J by 1 base, 8 bases remained unmatched. The CDR3: CASTPTGAFQETQYF. CDR3 coding DNA: TGTGCCAGCACCCCGACAGGGGCCTTCCAAGAGACCCAGTACTTC.

In its sample, this clonotype was seen many times. The rearrangement uses TRBV30 and TRBJ2-3, with D hard to call. The CDR3 extends over 12 amino acids. Per germline, CDR1 GTSNPN and CDR2 SVGIG (reference sequence). This chain's CDR3 is CAMDQGTDTQYF. CDR3 sequence (DNA): TGTGCTATGGACCAGGGCACAGATACGCAGTATTTT.

Many counts were recorded for this clonotype. The CDR3 is CSATAGGRNQPQHF. The CDR3 DNA follows: TGCAGTGCTACCGCAGGTGGGCGCAATCAGCCCCAGCATTTT. The J gene is TRBJ1-5, the V gene TRBV20-1; D call uncertain. Germline V gene lookup returns CDR1 DFQATT and CDR2 SNEGSKA (reference sequence). Trimming shortened V by 4 bases and J by 2 bases, and 12 bases separated the two germline ends. CDR3 length: 14 amino acids.

This clonotype was seen more than once but under ten times. The chain combines TRBV30 with TRBJ2-1; TRBD2 matches 9 bases. Germline CDR1 and CDR2: GTSNPN and SVGIG (reference sequence). The CDR3 is 16 amino acids. J gave up 12 bases and V 1 base, and 16 bases lay outside the gene matches. The CDR3 sequence is CAWSGGGLAPIGGQFF. The CDR3 DNA sequence: TGTGCCTGGAGTGGGGGAGGACTAGCGCCCATCGGCGGGCAGTTCTTC.

J is TRBJ2-3 and V is TRBV6-1; the D is unclear. With 3 bases removed from V and 2 bases from J, the gap between germline ends came to 12 bases. The CDR3 runs 15 residues. Germline V gene sequence: CDR1 MNHNS, CDR2 SASEGT. CDR3 bases: TGTGCCAGCAGTGACGACTCCAGATTCACAGATACGCAGTATTTT. This gives the protein CASSDDSRFTDTQYF.

The table lists this clonotype with many counts. The chain uses TRBV12-3 or TRBV12-4 and TRBJ2-3, with D possibly TRBD2 on 5 matching bases. CDR3 size: 13 residues. Trimming stripped 7 bases from V and 7 bases from J, with 15 bases between. The CDR3 coding sequence is TGTGCCAGCATTCTCTCGGGATCGAATACGCAGTATTTT. This sequence encodes CASILSGSNTQYF.

This clonotype was counted only a few times. The chain carries TRBV5-1 and TRBJ2-7; 9 bases line up with TRBD1. The trim removed 0 bases at V and 4 bases at J, leaving 14 bases unmatched. CDR1 SGHRS and CDR2 YFSETQ come from the germline V gene. The CDR3 is 18 amino acids. This CDR3 is CASSLAPTGGDSQYEQYF. CDR3 DNA: TGCGCCAGCAGCTTGGCCCCCACAGGGGGCGACTCCCAATACGAGCAGTACTTC.

This clonotype was recorded at least ten times. This CDR3 reads CASSLDGGSTDTQYF. CDR3 DNA sequence: TGCGCCAGCAGCTTGGATGGCGGGAGCACAGATACGCAGTATTTT. The chain is built from TRBV5-1 and TRBJ2-3; D might be TRBD2 (5 bases). The CDR3 spans 15 residues. Trimming took 0 bases from V and 0 from J, leaving 8 bases between them. The V gene's germline CDR1 is SGHRS and CDR2 YFSETQ.

This rearrangement joins TRBV11-1 to TRBJ2-7; D might be TRBD2 (6 bases). This CDR3 region has 16 residues. CDR1 is SGHAT and CDR2 is FQDESV in the germline V gene (reference sequence). The V gene lost 1 base and the J gene lost 3 bases, with 16 bases spanning the gap. The CDR3 region is CASSLGGGIPLYEQYF. DNA for the CDR3: TGTGCCAGCAGCTTAGGTGGCGGGATCCCCCTCTACGAGCAGTACTTC. The variable domain in full, completed from reference TRBV11-1 and TRBJ2-7, reads EAEVAQSPRYKITEKSQAVAFWCDPISGHATLYWYRQILGQGPELLVQFQDESVVDDSQLPKDRFSAERLKGVDSTLKIQPAELGDSAMYLCASSLGGGIPLYEQYFGPGTRLTVT.

This clonotype was picked up a small number of times. The V gene is TRBV11-2, the J gene TRBJ2-1; D is unclear. The germline V gene encodes CDR1 SGHAT and CDR2 FQNNGV. This CDR3 has 15 amino acids. V dropped 5 bases and J dropped 2 bases, with 13 bases sitting between them. CDR3 loop: CASSTPGQPYNEQFF. CDR3 sequence (DNA): TGTGCCAGCAGCACCCCCGGTCAGCCCTACAATGAGCAGTTCTTC.

This clonotype was recorded many times. The CDR3 region has the DNA TGTGCCAGCAGCCGGATGGGAAACACTGAAGCTTTCTTT. It is translated as CASSRMGNTEAFF. The chain combines TRBV12-3 or TRBV12-4 with TRBJ1-1, with unresolved D. Deletions cut 6 bases from V and 2 bases from J, with 10 bases between. CDR3 size: 13 residues.

This clonotype was counted many times. The chain recombines TRBV5-1 with TRBJ1-2; 9 positions match TRBD1. The germline V gene has CDR1 SGHRS and CDR2 YFSETQ. V shed 6 bases and J 6 bases; nucleotides not matched to a gene: 3. The CDR3 is made up of 12 amino acids. The CDR3 reads CASTDRGDGYTF. The CDR3 DNA reads TGCGCCAGCACCGACAGGGGGGATGGCTACACCTTC.

The chain joins TRBV30 to TRBJ1-3; maybe TRBD1 (6 bases). The germline gives CDR1 GTSNPN, CDR2 SVGIG (reference sequence). V was shortened by 5 bases and J by 2 bases, with 13 bases between the two germline ends. The CDR3 is 14 residues long. CDR3 region: CAWEQGNPGNTIYF. CDR3 bases: TGTGCCTGGGAACAGGGTAACCCTGGAAACACCATATATTTT.

The chain has TRBV5-1 and TRBJ2-4; D gene uncertain. The CDR3 has 15 amino acids. Germline-derived CDR1 and CDR2 are SGHRS and YFSETQ. The V gene lost 4 bases and the J gene lost 2 bases, with 13 bases spanning the gap. The CDR3 sequence: CASSPLGRTKNIQYF. The CDR3 nucleotides read TGCGCCAGCAGCCCGCTGGGCAGAACCAAAAACATTCAGTACTTC.

The rearrangement joins TRBV3-1 to TRBJ1-1, with TRBD1 as a possible D gene (5 bases). CDR3 length equals 15 residues. The germline V gene encodes CDR1 LGHDT and CDR2 YNNKEL (reference sequence). V was trimmed by 6 bases and J by 0 bases, leaving 14 bases between them. The CDR3 loop reads CASRPGGIMNTEAFF. CDR3 sequence (DNA): TGTGCCAGCAGACCTGGGGGAATCATGAACACTGAAGCTTTCTTT.

This clonotype has a count of ten or more. The chain carries TRBV4-2 and TRBJ1-2, with 7 nucleotides matching TRBD1. V lost 3 bases to trimming and J lost 3 bases; unmatched junction nucleotides: 13. In germline, CDR1 is LGHNA, CDR2 YNFKEQ. The CDR3 length is 17 residues. The CDR3 spells CASSQDRDRAPYYGYTF. DNA of the CDR3: TGTGCCAGCAGCCAGGACCGAGACAGGGCTCCGTACTATGGCTACACCTTC.

This clonotype was counted ten times or more. The chain recombines TRBV5-1 with TRBJ2-7, with 10 bases fitting TRBD2. This CDR3 contains 15 residues. V shed 0 bases and J 5 bases; nucleotides not matched to a gene: 5. CDR1 is SGHRS and CDR2 is YFSETQ in the germline V gene. CDR3: CASSLALAGVDEQYF. In DNA, the CDR3 is TGCGCCAGCAGCTTGGCTCTAGCGGGAGTCGACGAGCAGTACTTC.